This T cell receptor (beta chain) was found in a study of PD-L1 blockade in urothelial cancer. Whole-study context: About 90% of the roughly 30 patients were men who had bladder-origin urothelial cancer.

The method was immunoSEQ multiplex PCR; TCRdb's version includes in-frame clones alone and lacks a portion of them. Of about 39,000 clones in the sample, about nine tenths were seen once. Germline-derived CDR1 and CDR2 are SQVTM and ANQGSEA. V was cut by 6 bases and J by 6 bases, with 17 bases left in between. The CDR3 is 14 residues long. Time point reported: pretreatment peripheral blood. This TCR derives from a woman aged 55-69 years with urothelial cancer. The sample here was PBMCs, taken around atezolizumab (anti-PD-L1) treatment. V is TRBV29-1 and J is TRBJ2-2; D might be TRBD2 (5 bases). The CDR3 DNA reads TGCAGCGTCACGGGGAGCTCCCGATCCGGGGAGCTGTTTTTT. This gives the protein CSVTGSSRSGELFF.